One sample yielded the 17 T cell receptor beta chains listed below, sequenced in a study of T-cell reconstitution after alpha-beta-depleted transplantation in children. Preparation of the TCRbeta library involved a method that used unique molecular identifiers. A single record per CDR3 protein comes from TCRdb applying MiXCR to the PCR reads. The sample consists of 150,000 to 200,000 distinct CDR3 sequences, roughly 15% of them appearing once. Source: PBMCs from the stem cell graft donor, taken from the stem cell graft. The receptors come from a human donor who donated a stem cell graft to a child with acute lymphoblastic leukemia.

A few counts support this clonotype. A much more abundant neighbour one base away suggests this may be a read error. V usage is TRBV6-4 and J usage is TRBJ2-1; weak D call: TRBD2 (5 bases). The CDR3 extends over 15 amino acids. In germline, CDR1 is MRHNA, CDR2 SNTAGT. CDR3 DNA: TGTGCCAGCAGTCCCATTCCGGGGTTTGGCAATGAGCATTTCTTC. Protein: CASSPIPGFGNEHFF.

V usage is TRBV28 and J usage is TRBJ2-7; TRBD1 agrees at 12 bases. Germline CDR1 MDHEN, CDR2 SYDVKM. This CDR3 is 15 amino acids long. The V segment lost 6 bases and the J segment 5 bases; nucleotides outside the gene matches: 8. CDR3 loop: CASRQAGTGGHEQYF. The CDR3 coding sequence is TGTGCCAGCAGGCAAGCCGGGACAGGGGGCCACGAGCAGTACTTC. The complete variable domain, with remaining parts taken from reference TRBV28 and TRBJ2-7, reads DVKVTQSSRYLVKRTGEKVFLECVQDMDHENMFWYRQDPGLGLRLIYFSYDVKMKEKGDIPEGYSVSREKKERFSLILESASTNQTSMYLCASRQAGTGGHEQYFGPGTRLTVT.

The rearrangement joins TRBV5-6 to TRBJ2-1, with 9 bases identical to TRBD2. Per the germline V gene, CDR1 is SGHDT and CDR2 is YYEEEE. This CDR3 comprises 13 residues. Unmatched junction bases numbered 14, after V lost 7 bases and J lost 15 bases. The CDR3 region has the DNA TGTGCCAGCGGCCTTGGGTCCCTAGCGGGATGGTTCTTC. Translated: CASGLGSLAGWFF.

This clonotype was counted at least ten times. The genes are TRBV29-1 and TRBJ1-2; 10 bases align to TRBD1. From germline, CDR1 is SQVTM and CDR2 ANQGSEA. The CDR3 is 14 amino acids. V gave up 7 bases and J gave up 8 bases; unmatched junction bases: 13. The CDR3 nucleotides read TGCAGCGCCGGCAGGGACAGGGGTGTTGGGGGCTACACCTTC. It yields the protein CSAGRDRGVGGYTF. The whole variable domain, filled in from reference TRBV29-1 and TRBJ1-2, reads SAVISQKPSRDICQRGTSLTIQCQVDSQVTMMFWYRQQPGQSLTLIATANQGSEATYESGFVIDKFPISRPNLTFSTLTVSNMSPEDSSIYLCSAGRDRGVGGYTFGSGTRLTVV.

This clonotype was found many times. This chain uses TRBV12-3 or TRBV12-4 with TRBJ2-5; 10 nucleotides align to TRBD1. Losses at the gene ends were 3 bases for V and 5 bases for J; bases not matched to a gene: 9. This CDR3 comprises 16 residues. Here the CDR3 reads CASSFGIGQGGETQYF. The CDR3 nucleotides are TGTGCCAGCAGTTTTGGCATCGGACAGGGGGGCGAGACCCAGTACTTC.

This clonotype showed up many times. The V gene is TRBV5-8, the J gene TRBJ2-2; TRBD1 matches at 9 bases. Germline V gene data show CDR1 as SGHTS and CDR2 as YDEGEE. After removal of 4 bases from V and 7 bases from J, the junction contained 14 bases not matched to a gene. This CDR3 contains 17 residues. The CDR3 coding sequence is TGTGCCAGCAGCGTCGGGACAGGGAGGTTTGGTTTCGGGGAGCTGTTTTTT. As protein: CASSVGTGRFGFGELFF.

This clonotype was seen repeatedly, ten times or more. The chain combines TRBV5-1 with TRBJ2-1; TRBD2 is a possible D gene (6 bases). The CDR3 length is 16 residues. V lost 4 bases and J 6 bases, leaving 20 bases between the germline ends. Germline V gene data show CDR1 as SGHRS and CDR2 as YFSETQ. The CDR3 spells CASSHSGTARINEQFF. The CDR3 DNA follows: TGCGCCAGCAGCCATTCCGGGACTGCCCGAATCAATGAGCAGTTCTTC. The whole variable domain, remainder taken from reference TRBV5-1 and TRBJ2-1, is KAGVTQTPRYLIKTRGQQVTLSCSPISGHRSVSWYQQTPGQGLQFLFEYFSETQRNKGNFPGRFSGRQFSNSRSEMNVSTLELGDSALYLCASSHSGTARINEQFFGPGTRLTVL.

This clonotype was observed at least ten times. CDR3 nucleotide sequence: TGCGCCAGCAGCTTGGTTGTAGGAATGGGGAATGAAAAACTGTTTTTT. This codes for CASSLVVGMGNEKLFF. V gene TRBV5-1 combines with J gene TRBJ1-4; the D is unclear. Germline V gene lookup returns CDR1 SGHRS and CDR2 YFSETQ. V dropped 0 bases and J dropped 5 bases, with 14 bases sitting between them. There are 16 residues in the CDR3. The whole variable domain, filled in from reference TRBV5-1 and TRBJ1-4, reads KAGVTQTPRYLIKTRGQQVTLSCSPISGHRSVSWYQQTPGQGLQFLFEYFSETQRNKGNFPGRFSGRQFSNSRSEMNVSTLELGDSALYLCASSLVVGMGNEKLFFGSGTQLSVL.

In regard to this clonotype: A single base separates this from a much larger clone, so it may be a read error. The chain is built from TRBV29-1 and TRBJ2-7; no definite D call. Germline values: CDR1 SQVTM, CDR2 ANQGSEA. The CDR3 sequence is 13 residues long. CDR3 region: CSVLQDGAYELYF. CDR3 in DNA: TGCAGCGTTCTCCAGGACGGAGCCTACGAGCTGTACTTC.

This clonotype was observed a few times. V and J are TRBV5-1 and TRBJ2-1, with 9 bases lining up with TRBD2. Germline lookup yields CDR1 SGHRS and CDR2 YFSETQ. This CDR3 is built from 15 residues. V was pared by 6 bases and J by 5 bases, with 9 bases of the junction left unmatched. The DNA for the CDR3 is TGCGCCAGCACCCGGTGGGTAGCGGGAGACAATGAGCAGTTCTTC. This encodes CASTRWVAGDNEQFF. The variable domain in full, with the rest retrieved from reference TRBV5-1 and TRBJ2-1, is KAGVTQTPRYLIKTRGQQVTLSCSPISGHRSVSWYQQTPGQGLQFLFEYFSETQRNKGNFPGRFSGRQFSNSRSEMNVSTLELGDSALYLCASTRWVAGDNEQFFGPGTRLTVL.

The table lists this clonotype with many counts. This rearrangement joins TRBV12-3 or TRBV12-4 to TRBJ2-7; 10 bases fit TRBD2. V was clipped by 1 base and J by 3 bases; unmatched bases: 9. This CDR3 contains 17 residues. The CDR3 is CASSLEELAGWGYEQYF. The CDR3 nucleotides are TGTGCCAGCAGTTTAGAGGAACTAGCGGGATGGGGCTACGAGCAGTACTTC.

In its sample, this clonotype was seen many times. The CDR3 bases are TGTGCCAGCACCTCCGAAAACACTGAAGCTTTCTTT. Its protein is CASTSENTEAFF. The chain couples TRBV9 to TRBJ1-1; D call uncertain. Trimming removed 6 bases at V and 2 bases at J, with 8 bases between. From germline, CDR1 is SGDLS and CDR2 YYNGEE. The CDR3 contains 12 residues. Full variable domain (missing parts from reference TRBV9 and TRBJ1-1): DSGVTQTPKHLITATGQRVTLRCSPRSGDLSVYWYQQSLDQGLQFLIQYYNGEERAKGNILERFSAQQFPDLHSELNLSSLELGDSALYFCASTSENTEAFFGQGTRLTVV.

This clonotype occurred many times. V usage is TRBV5-1 and J usage is TRBJ2-7; TRBD2 matches at 11 bases. In germline, CDR1 is SGHRS, CDR2 YFSETQ. After removal of 5 bases from V and 1 base from J, the junction contained 11 bases not matched to a gene. CDR3 size: 17 residues. The CDR3 DNA sequence: TGCGCCAGCAGACGACTAGCGGGAAGTTATAATTCCTACGAGCAGTACTTC. Translated, it gives CASRRLAGSYNSYEQYF.

The chain recombines TRBV20-1 with TRBJ2-1; D not resolved. In germline, CDR1 is DFQATT, CDR2 SNEGSKA (reference sequence). The CDR3 runs 14 residues. Trimming took off 6 bases at V and 3 bases at J, with 15 bases between the two ends. The CDR3 reads CSAEHTAGYNEQFF. CDR3 DNA: TGCAGTGCAGAACACACCGCAGGCTACAATGAGCAGTTCTTC.

This clonotype has a count of ten or more. The chain uses TRBV29-1 and TRBJ1-4, with 9 bases aligning to TRBD1. The ends lost 5 bases at V and 0 bases at J; junction bases unmatched: 7. The germline CDR1 and CDR2 sequences are SQVTM and ANQGSEA. This CDR3 has 16 residues. CDR3 nucleotide sequence: TGCAGCGTTTCCGGGACAGGGACCTCAACTAATGAAAAACTGTTTTTT. Translation gives CSVSGTGTSTNEKLFF.

Ten or more counts support this clonotype. This chain joins TRBV12-3 or TRBV12-4 and TRBJ2-7; TRBD2 aligns across 10 bases. V gave up 4 bases and J gave up 6 bases; unmatched junction bases: 9. There are 15 residues in the CDR3. CDR3: CASSSTLAGMSEQYF. The CDR3 coding sequence is TGTGCCAGCAGTTCTACACTAGCGGGAATGTCCGAGCAGTACTTC.

V gene TRBV29-1 combines with J gene TRBJ2-7, with 9 nucleotides matching TRBD1. V was pared by 3 bases and J by 4 bases, with 7 bases of the junction left unmatched. This CDR3 spans 14 amino acids. From germline, CDR1 is SQVTM and CDR2 ANQGSEA. The CDR3 coding sequence is TGCAGCGTTGAGCCGGTACAGGGGGCGTACGAGCAGTACTTC. Protein product: CSVEPVQGAYEQYF.